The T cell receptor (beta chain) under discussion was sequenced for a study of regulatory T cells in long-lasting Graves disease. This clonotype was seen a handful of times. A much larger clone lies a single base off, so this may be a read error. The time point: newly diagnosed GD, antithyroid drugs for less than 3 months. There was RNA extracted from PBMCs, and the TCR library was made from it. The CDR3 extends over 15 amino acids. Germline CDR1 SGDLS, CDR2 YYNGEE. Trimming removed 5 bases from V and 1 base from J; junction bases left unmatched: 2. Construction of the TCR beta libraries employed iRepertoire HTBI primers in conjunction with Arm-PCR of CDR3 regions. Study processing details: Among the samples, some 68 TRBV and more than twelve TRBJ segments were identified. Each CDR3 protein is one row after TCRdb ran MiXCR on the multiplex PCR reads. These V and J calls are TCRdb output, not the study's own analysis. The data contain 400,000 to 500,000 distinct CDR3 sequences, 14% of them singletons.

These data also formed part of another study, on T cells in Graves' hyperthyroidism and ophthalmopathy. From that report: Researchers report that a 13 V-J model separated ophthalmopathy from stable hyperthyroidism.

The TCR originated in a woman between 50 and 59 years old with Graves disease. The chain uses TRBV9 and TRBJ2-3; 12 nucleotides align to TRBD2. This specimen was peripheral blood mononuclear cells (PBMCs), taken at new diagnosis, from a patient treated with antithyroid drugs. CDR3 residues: CASRRTSGGTDTQYF. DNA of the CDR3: TGTGCCAGCAGACGGACTAGCGGGGGCACAGATACGCAGTATTTT.